This is a list of T cell receptor beta chains from one sample in a study of technical replicates of blood from several donors. The method was immunoSEQ multiplex PCR; TCRdb's version includes in-frame clones alone and lacks a portion of them. Seen here are approximately 17,000 clones, around nine tenths observed once, and the top ten hold approximately 10%. Source material: PBMCs. Receptors originate from a human donor in good health. CDR3s include the opening cysteine and the closing phenylalanine or tryptophan. A D gene is named only where the DNA matches it firmly. The size of a clone is reported for some rows only, either as once, few or many, or as a class for expanded clones.

clone size: NA
J gene: TRBJ2-7
V gene: TRBV2
D gene: TRBD1
CDR3 protein: CASSELGQGSSYEQYF
CDR3 DNA: TGTGCCAGCAGCGAACTGGGACAGGGGAGCTCCTACGAGCAGTACTTC

clone size: NA
J gene: TRBJ2-2
V gene: TRBV30
D gene: TRBD1
CDR3 protein: CAWSVFRRDRSAKGGTGELFF
CDR3 DNA: TGTGCCTGGAGTGTATTCCGACGGGACAGGAGTGCGAAAGGGGGCACCGGGGAGCTGTTTTTT

clone size: NA
J gene: TRBJ1-4
V gene: TRBV6-5
D gene: NA
CDR3 protein: CASSLDGGTNEKLFF
CDR3 DNA: TGTGCCAGCAGTTTGGATGGAGGGACTAATGAAAAACTGTTTTTT

clone size: NA
J gene: TRBJ2-2
V gene: TRBV27
D gene: NA
CDR3 protein: CASSSGLQGTGELFF
CDR3 DNA: TGTGCCAGCAGTTCGGGATTACAGGGAACCGGGGAGCTGTTTTTT

clone size: NA
J gene: TRBJ1-4
V gene: TRBV30
D gene: NA
CDR3 protein: CAWSGRSEKLFF
CDR3 DNA: TGTGCCTGGAGCGGTAGGAGTGAAAAACTGTTTTTT

clone size: NA
J gene: TRBJ1-3
V gene: TRBV19
D gene: TRBD1
CDR3 protein: CASSIWTGGSGNTIYF
CDR3 DNA: TGTGCCAGTAGTATTTGGACAGGCGGCTCTGGAAACACCATATATTTT

clone size: NA
J gene: TRBJ2-1
V gene: TRBV12-5
D gene: TRBD2
CDR3 protein: CASGPGLAGGFSYNEQFF
CDR3 DNA: TGTGCTAGTGGTCCGGGACTAGCGGGAGGTTTCTCCTACAATGAGCAGTTCTTC

clone size: NA
J gene: TRBJ2-5
V gene: TRBV29-1
D gene: NA
CDR3 protein: CSVGSGGFGTQYF
CDR3 DNA: TGCAGCGTTGGTTCGGGTGGGTTTGGGACCCAGTACTTC

clone size: NA
J gene: TRBJ2-3
V gene: TRBV27
D gene: TRBD2
CDR3 protein: CASSLRLAGPDTQYF
CDR3 DNA: TGTGCCAGCAGTTTAAGACTAGCGGGCCCAGATACGCAGTATTTT

clone size: once
J gene: TRBJ2-5
V gene: TRBV5-5
D gene: TRBD1
CDR3 protein: CASSSGQGQETQYF
CDR3 DNA: TGTGCCAGCAGCAGCGGACAGGGACAAGAGACCCAGTACTTC

clone size: once
J gene: TRBJ2-3
V gene: TRBV6-4
D gene: TRBD2
CDR3 protein: CASSPGTRGADTQYF
CDR3 DNA: TGTGCCAGCAGTCCCGGGACTAGAGGGGCCGATACGCAGTATTTT

clone size: NA
J gene: TRBJ2-1
V gene: TRBV7-3
D gene: NA
CDR3 protein: CASSPRQVDNEQFF
CDR3 DNA: TGTGCCAGCAGCCCCAGACAGGTTGACAATGAGCAGTTCTTC

clone size: NA
J gene: TRBJ2-1
V gene: TRBV5-5
D gene: TRBD1
CDR3 protein: CASSATGSSYNEQFF
CDR3 DNA: TGTGCCAGCAGCGCGACAGGGAGTAGCTACAATGAGCAGTTCTTC

clone size: NA
J gene: TRBJ2-7
V gene: TRBV5-4
D gene: NA
CDR3 protein: CASSLGGASSYEQYF
CDR3 DNA: TGTGCCAGCAGCTTGGGCGGGGCAAGCTCCTACGAGCAGTACTTC

clone size: NA
J gene: TRBJ2-7
V gene: TRBV27
D gene: TRBD2
CDR3 protein: CASRNRTSARYEQYF
CDR3 DNA: TGTGCCAGCAGAAACAGGACTAGCGCCCGCTACGAGCAGTACTTC

clone size: once
J gene: TRBJ2-7
V gene: TRBV28
D gene: NA
CDR3 protein: CASSLGGQIEQYF
CDR3 DNA: TGTGCCAGCAGTTTAGGTGGGCAGATCGAGCAGTACTTC

clone size: few
J gene: TRBJ2-1
V gene: TRBV6-1
D gene: TRBD2
CDR3 protein: CASSKTSGRPDEQFF
CDR3 DNA: TGTGCCAGCAGTAAGACTAGCGGGAGGCCGGATGAGCAGTTCTTC

clone size: NA
J gene: TRBJ2-7
V gene: TRBV6-1
D gene: NA
CDR3 protein: CASSERGTSGQYF
CDR3 DNA: TGTGCCAGCAGTGAGCGGGGAACCTCGGGGCAGTACTTC

clone size: NA
J gene: TRBJ2-7
V gene: TRBV11-2
D gene: TRBD2
CDR3 protein: CASSPDSGRNPYEQYF
CDR3 DNA: TGTGCCAGCAGCCCGGATAGCGGGAGAAACCCCTACGAGCAGTACTTC

clone size: NA
J gene: TRBJ2-5
V gene: TRBV18
D gene: TRBD2
CDR3 protein: CASSHGLAGVQETQYF
CDR3 DNA: TGTGCCAGCTCACACGGACTAGCGGGAGTCCAAGAGACCCAGTACTTC

clone size: NA
J gene: TRBJ1-5
V gene: TRBV19
D gene: NA
CDR3 protein: CASSTTAAGQPQHF
CDR3 DNA: TGTGCCAGTAGTACGACAGCTGCCGGTCAGCCCCAGCATTTT

clone size: NA
J gene: TRBJ2-7
V gene: TRBV10-2
D gene: NA
CDR3 protein: CASSDSFHEQYF
CDR3 DNA: TGCGCCAGCAGTGACAGTTTCCACGAGCAGTACTTC

clone size: NA
J gene: TRBJ2-5
V gene: TRBV21-1
D gene: NA
CDR3 protein: CASSKAPRETQYF
CDR3 DNA: TGTGCCAGCAGCAAAGCCCCTCGGGAGACCCAGTACTTC

clone size: NA
J gene: TRBJ2-7
V gene: TRBV7-9
D gene: TRBD1
CDR3 protein: CASSSTTGQGAYEQYF
CDR3 DNA: TGTGCCAGCAGCTCTACTACCGGACAGGGCGCCTACGAGCAGTACTTC

clone size: once
J gene: TRBJ2-2
V gene: TRBV7-2
D gene: NA
CDR3 protein: CASSPRQGGTGELFF
CDR3 DNA: TGTGCCAGCAGCCCCCGCCAAGGGGGAACCGGGGAGCTGTTTTTT

clone size: few
J gene: TRBJ2-7
V gene: TRBV5-1
D gene: TRBD2
CDR3 protein: CASRQTTSGRSYEQYF
CDR3 DNA: TGCGCCAGCCGGCAAACCACTAGCGGGAGGTCCTACGAGCAGTACTTC

clone size: NA
J gene: TRBJ1-3
V gene: TRBV10-3
D gene: TRBD1
CDR3 protein: CAISDTGADQGDTIYF
CDR3 DNA: TGTGCCATCAGCGATACAGGGGCCGACCAGGGAGACACCATATATTTT

clone size: NA
J gene: TRBJ1-2
V gene: TRBV10-3
D gene: NA
CDR3 protein: CAIRIGQNYGYTF
CDR3 DNA: TGTGCCATCAGAATTGGACAGAACTATGGCTACACCTTC

clone size: NA
J gene: TRBJ1-1
V gene: TRBV7-3
D gene: TRBD1
CDR3 protein: CASSVGQGYTEAFF
CDR3 DNA: TGTGCCAGCAGTGTCGGACAGGGATACACTGAAGCTTTCTTT

clone size: once
J gene: TRBJ2-7
V gene: TRBV7-8
D gene: NA
CDR3 protein: CASSLGQRTSYEQYF
CDR3 DNA: TGTGCCAGCAGCTTGGGACAACGAACCTCCTACGAGCAGTACTTC

clone size: NA
J gene: TRBJ2-7
V gene: TRBV19
D gene: NA
CDR3 protein: CASSILGASYEQYF
CDR3 DNA: TGTGCCAGTAGTATACTAGGCGCTTCCTACGAGCAGTACTTC

clone size: few
J gene: TRBJ2-7
V gene: TRBV28
D gene: TRBD1
CDR3 protein: CASSSPWTGFNEQYF
CDR3 DNA: TGTGCCAGCAGTTCACCCTGGACAGGGTTCAACGAGCAGTACTTC

clone size: NA
J gene: TRBJ2-7
V gene: TRBV10-3
D gene: TRBD2
CDR3 protein: CAIRNPSGGTYEQYF
CDR3 DNA: TGTGCCATCAGGAACCCTAGCGGGGGTACCTACGAGCAGTACTTC

clone size: NA
J gene: TRBJ1-2
V gene: TRBV7-2
D gene: TRBD1
CDR3 protein: CASSFQPAGQNYGYTF
CDR3 DNA: TGTGCCAGCAGCTTTCAACCGGCGGGACAGAACTATGGCTACACCTTC

clone size: once
J gene: TRBJ2-1
V gene: TRBV6-5
D gene: TRBD2
CDR3 protein: CASSGLAPYNEQFF
CDR3 DNA: TGTGCCAGCAGCGGACTAGCCCCCTACAATGAGCAGTTCTTC

clone size: NA
J gene: TRBJ1-1
V gene: TRBV12-5
D gene: TRBD1
CDR3 protein: CASAPTGGVGNTEAFF
CDR3 DNA: TGTGCTAGTGCCCCCACAGGGGGCGTCGGGAACACTGAAGCTTTCTTT

clone size: NA
J gene: TRBJ2-1
V gene: TRBV7-6
D gene: TRBD2
CDR3 protein: CASSQEAGGPNNEQFF
CDR3 DNA: TGTGCCAGCAGCCAAGAAGCGGGAGGGCCAAATAATGAGCAGTTCTTC

clone size: NA
J gene: TRBJ1-1
V gene: TRBV2
D gene: NA
CDR3 protein: CASSEQGTDTEAFF
CDR3 DNA: TGTGCCAGCAGTGAACAGGGGACGGACACTGAAGCTTTCTTT

clone size: NA
J gene: TRBJ2-7
V gene: TRBV28
D gene: NA
CDR3 protein: CASSKAGYEQYF
CDR3 DNA: TGTGCCAGCAGCAAGGCAGGGTACGAGCAGTACTTC

clone size: once
J gene: TRBJ1-2
V gene: TRBV6-1
D gene: NA
CDR3 protein: CASSEEGKWYGYTF
CDR3 DNA: TGTGCCAGCAGTGAAGAGGGGAAGTGGTATGGCTACACCTTC

clone size: once
J gene: TRBJ1-3
V gene: TRBV7-3
D gene: NA
CDR3 protein: CASSLGGSSGNTIYF
CDR3 DNA: TGTGCCAGCAGCTTAGGCGGTTCCTCTGGAAACACCATATATTTT

clone size: NA
J gene: TRBJ2-3
V gene: TRBV7-9
D gene: TRBD2
CDR3 protein: CASSSTKRTSVSTDTQYF
CDR3 DNA: TGTGCCAGCAGCTCGACAAAACGAACTAGCGTGAGCACAGATACGCAGTATTTT

clone size: NA
J gene: TRBJ1-3
V gene: TRBV27
D gene: NA
CDR3 protein: CASSSEGGGNTIYF
CDR3 DNA: TGTGCCAGCAGTAGCGAGGGTGGGGGAAACACCATATATTTT